This TCR beta chain was sequenced during a study of T-cell reconstitution after alpha-beta-depleted transplantation in children. This clonotype was detected many times. The antigen remains undetermined. Germline lookup yields CDR1 SGHVS and CDR2 FQNEAQ. The CDR3 consists of 15 residues. V was pared by 0 bases and J by 3 bases, with 5 bases of the junction left unmatched. Preparation of the TCRbeta library used unique molecular identifiers. One entry per CDR3 protein results from TCRdb running MiXCR on the PCR reads. The top ten hold almost 6.5% of the sample, which has 240,000 or so distinct CDR3 sequences, roughly 7.7% seen once. Notes on the study in general: Alpha-beta T cells present about two months after transplant were reported to originate from several hundred expanded graft clones. Diversity of TCRbeta at day 60 was high in some patients, arising from surviving recipient T cells and thymic progenitors. A year had passed since transplant, and T-cell counts and diversity by then came mostly from newly produced T cells.

V gene TRBV7-8 combines with J gene TRBJ2-7; the match to TRBD2 covers 7 bases. The receptor was isolated from a male patient between 5 and 17 years old who had a stem cell transplant for acute lymphoblastic leukemia, so the T cells may come from the graft donor. Specimen: PBMCs, mostly from graft donor cells, collected 180 days after TCRalphabeta/CD19-depleted stem cell transplant. The CDR3 region is CASSLAFGDYYEQYF. CDR3 coding DNA: TGTGCCAGCAGCTTAGCGTTTGGGGACTACTACGAGCAGTACTTC.